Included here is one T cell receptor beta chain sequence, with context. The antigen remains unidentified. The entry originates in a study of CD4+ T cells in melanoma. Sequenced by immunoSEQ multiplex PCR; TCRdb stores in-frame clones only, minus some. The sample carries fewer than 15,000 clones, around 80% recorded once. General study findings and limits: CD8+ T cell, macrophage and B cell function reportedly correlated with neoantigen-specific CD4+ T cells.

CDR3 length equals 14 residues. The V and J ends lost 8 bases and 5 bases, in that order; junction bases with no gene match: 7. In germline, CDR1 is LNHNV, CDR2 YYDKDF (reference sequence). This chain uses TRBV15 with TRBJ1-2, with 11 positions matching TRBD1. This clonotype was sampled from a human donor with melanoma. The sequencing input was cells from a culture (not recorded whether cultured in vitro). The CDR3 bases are TGTGCCACCTCCACGGACAGGGGGCTTTATGGCTACACCTTC. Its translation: CATSTDRGLYGYTF.